The 23 T cell receptor beta chains below were found in one sample sequenced in a study of T-cell reconstitution after alpha-beta-depleted transplantation in children. TCRbeta library construction was performed incorporating unique molecular identifiers. One entry per CDR3 protein, called by TCRdb with MiXCR from the PCR reads. Altogether around 500,000 distinct CDR3 sequences are present, roughly 24% being singletons, with the ten largest covering roughly 14%. The specimen comprised PBMCs, mostly from graft donor cells, sampled 360 days after TCRalphabeta/CD19-depleted stem cell transplant. The origin of the receptors is a boy in the first two years of life who had a stem cell transplant for acute myeloid leukemia, so the T cells may come from the graft donor.

The chain uses TRBV5-6 and TRBJ2-1, with no clear D. Germline-derived CDR1 and CDR2 are SGHDT and YYEEEE. The CDR3 contains 16 residues. V dropped 1 base and J dropped 0 bases, with 11 bases sitting between them. The CDR3 DNA is TGTGCCAGCAGCTTGAACCTTTTTGGCTCCTACAATGAGCAGTTCTTC. Its protein is CASSLNLFGSYNEQFF. Supplemented by reference TRBV5-6 and TRBJ2-1, the full variable domain reads DAGVTQSPTHLIKTRGQQVTLRCSPKSGHDTVSWYQQALGQGPQFIFQYYEEEERQRGNFPDRFSGHQFPNYSSELNVNALLLGDSALYLCASSLNLFGSYNEQFFGPGTRLTVL.

This clonotype was counted ten times or more. This chain joins TRBV6-6 and TRBJ1-6; D unresolved. The germline CDR1 and CDR2 sequences are MNHNY and SVGAGI (reference sequence). Trimming shortened V by 10 bases and J by 13 bases, and 8 bases separated the two germline ends. The CDR3 sequence is 9 residues long. The CDR3 DNA sequence: TGTGCCACCGGGATCCCCCTCCACTTT. Its protein is CATGIPLHF.

The chain combines TRBV20-1 with TRBJ2-4, with D possibly TRBD2 on 7 matching bases. V was shortened by 0 bases and J by 4 bases, with 16 bases between the two germline ends. Germline values: CDR1 DFQATT, CDR2 SNEGSKA (reference sequence). CDR3 length equals 16 residues. In nucleotides, the CDR3 is TGCAGTGCTAGAGAACAGGGAGGGAGGACTAAAAACATTCAGTACTTC. It codes for CSAREQGGRTKNIQYF.

This chain connects TRBV20-1 to TRBJ2-6, with 9 bases matching TRBD1. CDR1 is DFQATT and CDR2 is SNEGSKA in the germline V gene (reference sequence). The CDR3 consists of 15 residues. Trimming at V came to 3 bases and at J to 3 bases, leaving 3 bases not matched to a gene. CDR3 sequence (DNA): TGCAGTGCTAGGGACAGGGGATTTGGGGCCAACGTCCTGACTTTC. Its protein product is CSARDRGFGANVLTF.

The table lists this clonotype with many counts. The chain employs TRBV5-5 and TRBJ1-1; perhaps TRBD1 as D (5 bases). The length of the CDR3 is 12 residues. Germline CDR1 is SGHKS and CDR2 is YYEKEE (reference sequence). V dropped 4 bases and J dropped 10 bases, with 14 bases sitting between them. The CDR3 spells CASSLGDVGAFF. Written as DNA, the CDR3 is TGTGCCAGCAGCCTAGGGGACGTCGGAGCTTTCTTT.

The chain recombines TRBV12-3 or TRBV12-4 with TRBJ2-1; D remains ambiguous. Between the trimmed V and J ends, which lost 3 bases and 7 bases, there was a span of 16 bases. The CDR3 runs to 15 residues. The CDR3 spells CASSFGYPTGNEQFF. CDR3 bases: TGTGCCAGCAGTTTTGGCTACCCCACGGGTAATGAGCAGTTCTTC.

The chain carries TRBV7-2 and TRBJ2-7; D gene ambiguous. V was cut by 0 bases and J by 4 bases, with 7 bases left in between. This CDR3 has 13 amino acids. CDR1 is SGHTA, CDR2 FQGNSA, per germline. As DNA, the CDR3 is TGTGCCAGCAGCTTAGCGCTGGATTACGAGCAGTACTTC. Its translation is CASSLALDYEQYF.

This clonotype was counted between two and nine times. This sequence joins TRBV6-1 and TRBJ1-1, with 8 bases that match TRBD1. The CDR3 consists of 15 residues. V gave up 6 bases and J gave up 1 base; unmatched junction bases: 7. Per germline, CDR1 MNHNS and CDR2 SASEGT. The CDR3 DNA sequence: TGTGCCAGCAGCCCTAGAACAGGGGGGAACACTGAAGCTTTCTTT. Residues: CASSPRTGGNTEAFF.

This clonotype has a handful of counts. The chain joins TRBV5-1 to TRBJ2-7; D is possibly TRBD2 (6 bases). V was clipped by 2 bases and J by 0 bases, with 9 bases between them. There are 14 residues in the CDR3. Germline CDR1 SGHRS, CDR2 YFSETQ. The CDR3 is CASSFSGNSYEQYF. CDR3 sequence (DNA): TGCGCCAGCAGCTTTAGCGGTAACTCCTACGAGCAGTACTTC.

Concerning this clonotype: A much larger clone is a single base away; this may be a read error. The chain uses TRBV20-1 and TRBJ2-5, with 7 positions matching TRBD1. The CDR3 runs 13 residues. In germline, CDR1 is DFQATT, CDR2 SNEGSKA (reference sequence). The CDR3 reads CSALGQLGESQYF. CDR3 sequence (DNA): TGCAGTGCTTTGGGACAGCTAGGAGAGAGCCAGTACTTC.

On this clonotype: A read error may account for a junction end that differs from germline. This chain links TRBV12-3 or TRBV12-4 with TRBJ2-2; D is uncertain. CDR3 length: 12 amino acids. In DNA form, the CDR3 reads TGTGCCAGCAGTTTCAACAGCGGGGAGCTGTTTTTT. As protein: CASSFNSGELFF.

This chain joins TRBV20-1 and TRBJ2-1; D is perhaps TRBD1 (6 bases). Trimming shortened V by 3 bases and J by 5 bases, and 14 bases separated the two germline ends. Per germline, CDR1 DFQATT and CDR2 SNEGSKA (reference sequence). The CDR3 loop spans 14 amino acids. CDR3 region: CSARYRELNNEQFF. The CDR3 nucleotides are TGCAGTGCTAGGTACAGGGAACTTAACAATGAGCAGTTCTTC.

The chain joins TRBV20-1 to TRBJ2-3; D uncertain. The CDR3 sequence is 13 residues long. The germline V gene has CDR1 DFQATT and CDR2 SNEGSKA (reference sequence). V dropped 2 bases and J dropped 1 base, with 7 bases sitting between them. The CDR3 reads CSARSPGTDTQYF. CDR3 coding DNA: TGCAGTGCTAGATCCCCGGGCACAGATACGCAGTATTTT.

There are many counts of this clonotype. The rearrangement links TRBV7-9 to TRBJ2-6; no reliable D call. Between the trimmed V and J ends, which lost 1 base and 2 bases, there was a span of 6 bases. Germline loops: CDR1 SEHNR, CDR2 FQNEAQ (reference sequence). The CDR3 is made up of 15 amino acids. The CDR3 DNA reads as TGTGCCAGCAGCTTAGTACCAACTGGGGCCAACGTCCTGACTTTC. Protein sequence: CASSLVPTGANVLTF. Full variable domain (rest looked up from reference TRBV7-9 and TRBJ2-6): DTGVSQNPRHKITKRGQNVTFRCDPISEHNRLYWYRQTLGQGPEFLTYFQNEAQLEKSRLLSDRFSAERPKGSFSTLEIQRTEQGDSAMYLCASSLVPTGANVLTFGAGSRLTVL.

This clonotype was seen repeatedly, ten times or more. This chain joins TRBV20-1 and TRBJ2-1; D unresolved. Trimming cost V 3 bases and J 12 bases, with 9 bases left between them. There are 10 residues in the CDR3. Germline V gene lookup returns CDR1 DFQATT and CDR2 SNEGSKA (reference sequence). The DNA of the CDR3 is TGCAGTGCTAGCAGGCGTGGGCAGTTCTTC. Residues: CSASRRGQFF.

This clonotype showed up many times. The chain employs TRBV20-1 and TRBJ1-5; the D gene is possibly TRBD1 (5 bases). There are 12 residues in the CDR3. The V gene's germline CDR1 is DFQATT and CDR2 SNEGSKA (reference sequence). V shed 3 bases and J shed 5 bases, with 8 bases lying between them. CDR3 bases: TGCAGTGCTAGCAGGGTAGATCAGCCCCAGCATTTT. Residues: CSASRVDQPQHF.

This clonotype has a count of ten or more. This chain links TRBV11-2 with TRBJ2-1; weak D call: TRBD2 (6 bases). Germline V gives CDR1 SGHAT, CDR2 FQNNGV. The CDR3 spans 13 residues. Trimming took 6 bases from V and 7 from J, leaving 13 bases between them. CDR3 in amino acids: CASSSGTRNEQFF. The CDR3 region has the DNA TGTGCCAGCAGTTCCGGGACTCGAAATGAGCAGTTCTTC.

This chain uses TRBV21-1 with TRBJ2-3; the listed D gene, TRBD1, was not tested against the DNA. TRBV21-1 is tagged as a pseudogene. This CDR3 is built from 14 residues. The CDR3 DNA reads TGTGCCAGCAGCAAATGCCCACAGGGGGAAGCGCAGTATTTT. It is translated as CASSKCPQGEAQYF.

The chain links TRBV20-1 to TRBJ2-2; 10 bases agree with TRBD1. V shed 0 bases, J shed 4 bases, and the junction held 11 bases outside the gene matches. Germline V gene data show CDR1 as DFQATT and CDR2 as SNEGSKA (reference sequence). This CDR3 is built from 18 residues. CDR3 nucleotide sequence: TGCAGTGCTAGAGACTTGCGGGACAGGGGTATTGGCACCGGGGAGCTGTTTTTT. Amino acids: CSARDLRDRGIGTGELFF.

This chain joins TRBV27 and TRBJ2-3; a weak D match, TRBD2 (6 bases). Germline V gives CDR1 MNHEY, CDR2 SMNVEV (reference sequence). V lost 2 bases and J 4 bases, leaving 10 bases between the germline ends. The CDR3 has 14 amino acids. CDR3 sequence (DNA): TGTGCCAGCAGTTTAAAACTAGCCCCAGATACGCAGTATTTT. This encodes CASSLKLAPDTQYF.

There are many counts of this clonotype. CDR3 sequence: CASSDTRQTKNIQYF. As DNA, the CDR3 is TGTGCCAGCAGCGACACTAGACAGACCAAAAACATTCAGTACTTC. The chain couples TRBV7-9 to TRBJ2-4; D may match TRBD1 or TRBD2 (5 bases each). Looked up from germline, CDR1 is SEHNR and CDR2 is FQNEAQ (reference sequence). The CDR3 consists of 15 residues. V lost 5 bases and J lost 2, with 13 bases in between.

This clonotype has at least ten counts. The chain joins TRBV12-3 or TRBV12-4 to TRBJ1-1, with D hard to call. Trimming took 2 bases from V and 5 from J, leaving 3 bases between them. This CDR3 is built from 11 residues. This CDR3 is CASSLWTEAFF. CDR3 DNA: TGTGCCAGCAGTTTATGGACTGAAGCTTTCTTT.

Ten or more counts support this clonotype. CDR3 nucleotide sequence: TGCAGTGTAGGGGACAGGTGGTACGAGCAGTACTTC. It encodes CSVGDRWYEQYF. The chain links TRBV20-1 to TRBJ2-7; TRBD1 aligns across 8 bases. The germline gives CDR1 DFQATT, CDR2 SNEGSKA (reference sequence). Trimming at V came to 7 bases and at J to 4 bases, leaving 6 bases not matched to a gene. The CDR3 is made up of 12 amino acids.